The entry that follows covers one T cell receptor beta chain sequence. Terminally differentiated effector memory CD45RA+ cells were left out of the naive CD8 fraction, which was CD45RO-negative and positively selected for CCR7. Assay: immunoSEQ multiplex PCR; the TCRdb copy retains only in-frame clones and omits some. The sample has about 2.2 million clones; more than 85% are singletons. The data stem from a study of shared clonotypes between healthy human individuals. The CDR3 totals 16 residues. Per the germline V gene, CDR1 is SNHLY and CDR2 is FYNNEI. Unmatched junction bases numbered 3, after V lost 3 bases and J lost 2 bases.

This chain joins TRBV2 and TRBJ2-1; 11 bases fit TRBD2. This clonotype was obtained from a man aged 18-30 years in good health. Some clones in this sample may be carry-over from other donors' samples. Specimen: naive CD8+ T cells from PBMCs. The CDR3 here is CASSDGTSGAYNEQFF. CDR3 DNA: TGTGCCAGCAGTGATGGGACTAGCGGAGCCTACAATGAGCAGTTCTTC.